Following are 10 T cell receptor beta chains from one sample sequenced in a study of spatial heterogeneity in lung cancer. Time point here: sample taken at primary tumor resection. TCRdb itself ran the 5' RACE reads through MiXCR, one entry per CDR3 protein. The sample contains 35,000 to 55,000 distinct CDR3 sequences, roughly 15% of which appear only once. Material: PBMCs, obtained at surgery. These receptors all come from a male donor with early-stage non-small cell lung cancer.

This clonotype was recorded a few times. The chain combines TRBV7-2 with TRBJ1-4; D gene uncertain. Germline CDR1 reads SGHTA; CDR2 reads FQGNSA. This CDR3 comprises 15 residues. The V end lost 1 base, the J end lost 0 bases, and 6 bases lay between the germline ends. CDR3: CASSLVGTTNEKLFF. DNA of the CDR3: TGTGCCAGCAGCTTAGTGGGCACAACTAATGAAAAACTGTTTTTT.

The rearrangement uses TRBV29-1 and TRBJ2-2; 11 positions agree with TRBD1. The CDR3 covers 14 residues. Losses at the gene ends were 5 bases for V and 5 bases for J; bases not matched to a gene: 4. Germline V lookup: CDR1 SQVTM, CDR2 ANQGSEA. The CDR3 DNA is TGCAGCGTTAAGGGACAGGGGGTGACCGGGGAGCTGTTTTTT. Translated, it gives CSVKGQGVTGELFF.

CDR3 nucleotide sequence: TGTGCCTGGAGTATACAGGGTAGCAATCAGCCCCAGCATTTT. As protein: CAWSIQGSNQPQHF. The rearrangement joins TRBV30 to TRBJ1-5, with D possibly TRBD1 on 6 matching bases. CDR3 length: 14 amino acids. The ends were cut back, 2 bases at V and 0 bases at J, with 8 bases in the middle. Germline values: CDR1 GTSNPN, CDR2 SVGIG (reference sequence).

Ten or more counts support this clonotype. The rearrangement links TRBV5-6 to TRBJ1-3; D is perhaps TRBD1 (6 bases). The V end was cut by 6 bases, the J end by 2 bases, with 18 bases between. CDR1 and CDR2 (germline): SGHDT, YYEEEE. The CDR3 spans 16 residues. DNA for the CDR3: TGTGCCAGCAATCTCCGGACAGCTCCACCTGGAAACACCATATATTTT. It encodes CASNLRTAPPGNTIYF.

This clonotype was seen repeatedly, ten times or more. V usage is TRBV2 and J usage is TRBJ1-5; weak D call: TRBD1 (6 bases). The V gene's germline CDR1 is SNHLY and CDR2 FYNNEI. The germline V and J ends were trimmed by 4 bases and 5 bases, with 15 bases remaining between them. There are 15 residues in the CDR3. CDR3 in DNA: TGTGCCAGCAGTGGGACGGGGGCGCACGATCAGCCCCAGCATTTT. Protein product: CASSGTGAHDQPQHF. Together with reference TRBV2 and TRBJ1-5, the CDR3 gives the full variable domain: EPEVTQTPSHQVTQMGQEVILRCVPISNHLYFYWYRQILGQKVEFLVSFYNNEISEKSEIFDDQFSVERPDGSNFTLKIRSTKLEDSAMYFCASSGTGAHDQPQHFGDGTRLSIL.

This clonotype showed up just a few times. CDR3 sequence (DNA): TGTGCCAGCAGCTTAGTACAGGATTACTACGAGCAGTACTTC. Translating it yields CASSLVQDYYEQYF. V is TRBV7-9 and J is TRBJ2-7; D might be TRBD1 (5 bases). The germline V gene encodes CDR1 SEHNR and CDR2 FQNEAQ (reference sequence). Trimming left V 1 base short and J 3 bases short, with 10 bases between. The CDR3 loop spans 14 amino acids.

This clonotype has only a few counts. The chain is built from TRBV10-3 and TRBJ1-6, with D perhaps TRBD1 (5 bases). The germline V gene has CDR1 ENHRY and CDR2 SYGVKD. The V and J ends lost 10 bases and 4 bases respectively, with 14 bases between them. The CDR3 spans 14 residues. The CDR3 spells CARDGPLYNSPLHF. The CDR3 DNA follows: TGTGCCAGGGACGGACCGCTTTATAATTCACCCCTCCACTTT.

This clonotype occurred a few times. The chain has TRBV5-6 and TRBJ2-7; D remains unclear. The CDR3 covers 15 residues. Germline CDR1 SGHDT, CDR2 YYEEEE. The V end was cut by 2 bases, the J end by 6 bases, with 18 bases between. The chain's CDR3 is CASSFSGKGVSEQYF. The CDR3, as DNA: TGTGCCAGCAGCTTTTCTGGTAAAGGTGTTTCCGAGCAGTACTTC.

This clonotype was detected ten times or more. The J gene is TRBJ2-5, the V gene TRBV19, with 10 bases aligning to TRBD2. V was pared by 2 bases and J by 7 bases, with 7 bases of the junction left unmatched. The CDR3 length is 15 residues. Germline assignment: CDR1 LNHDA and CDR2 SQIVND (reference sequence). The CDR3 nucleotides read TGTGCCAGTAGTATAAATAGCGGGGGGCTCGGGACCCAGTACTTC. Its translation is CASSINSGGLGTQYF.

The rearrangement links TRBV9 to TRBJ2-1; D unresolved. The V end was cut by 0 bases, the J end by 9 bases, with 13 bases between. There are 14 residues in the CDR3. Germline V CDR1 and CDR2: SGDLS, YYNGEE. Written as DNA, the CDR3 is TGTGCCAGCAGCGTAGGACTTTCCCTGGGTGAGCAGTTCTTC. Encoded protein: CASSVGLSLGEQFF.